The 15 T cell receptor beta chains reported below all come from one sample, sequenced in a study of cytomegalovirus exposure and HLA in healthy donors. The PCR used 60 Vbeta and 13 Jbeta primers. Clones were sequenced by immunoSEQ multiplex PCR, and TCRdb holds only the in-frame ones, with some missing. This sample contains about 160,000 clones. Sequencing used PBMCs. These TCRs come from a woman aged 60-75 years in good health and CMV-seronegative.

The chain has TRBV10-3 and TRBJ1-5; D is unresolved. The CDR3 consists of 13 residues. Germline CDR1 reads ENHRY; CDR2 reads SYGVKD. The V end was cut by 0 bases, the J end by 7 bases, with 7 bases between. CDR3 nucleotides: TGTGCCATCAGTGAGTCGAGGGAACAGCCCCAGCATTTT. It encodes CAISESREQPQHF.

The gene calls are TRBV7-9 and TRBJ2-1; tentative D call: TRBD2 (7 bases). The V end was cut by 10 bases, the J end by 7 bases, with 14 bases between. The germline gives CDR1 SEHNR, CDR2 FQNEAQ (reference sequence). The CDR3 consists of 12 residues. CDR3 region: CATGGSGNEQFF. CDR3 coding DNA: TGTGCCACGGGGGGCTCGGGGAATGAGCAGTTCTTC.

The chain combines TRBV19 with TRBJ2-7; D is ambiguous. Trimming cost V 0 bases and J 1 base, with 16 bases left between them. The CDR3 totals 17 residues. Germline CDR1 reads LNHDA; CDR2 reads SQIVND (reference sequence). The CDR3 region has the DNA TGTGCCAGTAGTATAGATCACGGAGCAACGGCTTCCTACGAGCAGTACTTC. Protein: CASSIDHGATASYEQYF.

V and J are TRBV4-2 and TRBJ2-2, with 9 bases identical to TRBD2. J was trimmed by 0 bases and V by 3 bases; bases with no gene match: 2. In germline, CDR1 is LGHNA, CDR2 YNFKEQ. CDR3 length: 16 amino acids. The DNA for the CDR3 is TGTGCCAGCAGCCAGGGCGGGGGGGCGAACACCGGGGAGCTGTTTTTT. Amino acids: CASSQGGGANTGELFF.

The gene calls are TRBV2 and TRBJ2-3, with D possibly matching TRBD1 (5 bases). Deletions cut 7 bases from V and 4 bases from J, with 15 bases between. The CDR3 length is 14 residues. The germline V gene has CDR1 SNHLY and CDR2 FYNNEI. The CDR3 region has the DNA TGTGCCAGCATCAGGGCTTTCGCGTCAGATACGCAGTATTTT. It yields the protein CASIRAFASDTQYF.

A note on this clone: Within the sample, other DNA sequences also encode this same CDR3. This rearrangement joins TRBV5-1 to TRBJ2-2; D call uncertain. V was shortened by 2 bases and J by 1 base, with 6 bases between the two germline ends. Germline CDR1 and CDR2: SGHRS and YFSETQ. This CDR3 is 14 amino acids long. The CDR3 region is CASSFSGNTGELFF. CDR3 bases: TGCGCCAGCAGCTTTTCAGGGAACACCGGGGAGCTGTTTTTT.

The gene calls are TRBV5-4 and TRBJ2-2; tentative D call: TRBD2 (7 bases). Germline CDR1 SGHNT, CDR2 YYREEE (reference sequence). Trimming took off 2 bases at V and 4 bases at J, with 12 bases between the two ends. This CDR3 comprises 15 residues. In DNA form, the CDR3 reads TGTGCCAGCAGCTTTGGGGGGGCGCGCACCGGGGAGCTGTTTTTT. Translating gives CASSFGGARTGELFF.

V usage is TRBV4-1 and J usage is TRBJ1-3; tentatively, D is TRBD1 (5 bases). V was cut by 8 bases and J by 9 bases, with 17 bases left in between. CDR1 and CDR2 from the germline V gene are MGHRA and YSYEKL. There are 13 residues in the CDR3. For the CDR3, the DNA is TGCGCCAGCTCTCCAAGCCCAGGGATCACCATATATTTT. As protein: CASSPSPGITIYF.

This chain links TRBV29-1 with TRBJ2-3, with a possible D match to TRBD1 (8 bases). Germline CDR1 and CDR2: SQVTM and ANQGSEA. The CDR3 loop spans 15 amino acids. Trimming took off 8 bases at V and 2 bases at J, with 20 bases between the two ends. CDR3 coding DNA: TGCAGCAAAGCGGGGACAGGAGTATTCACAGATACGCAGTATTTT. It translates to CSKAGTGVFTDTQYF.

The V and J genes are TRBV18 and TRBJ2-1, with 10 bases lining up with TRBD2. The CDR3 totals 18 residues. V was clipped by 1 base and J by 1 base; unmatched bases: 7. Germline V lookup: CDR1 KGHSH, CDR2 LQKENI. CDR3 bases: TGTGCCAGCTCACCACAGCGGGGGGGCCGAGGGTCCTACAATGAGCAGTTCTTC. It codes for CASSPQRGGRGSYNEQFF.

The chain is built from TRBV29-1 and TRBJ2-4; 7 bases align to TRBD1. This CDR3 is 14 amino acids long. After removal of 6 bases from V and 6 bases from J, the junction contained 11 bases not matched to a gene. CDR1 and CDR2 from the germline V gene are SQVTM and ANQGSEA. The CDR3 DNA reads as TGCAGCGTGGAGTCCGGGACAGCTTTAAACATTCAGTACTTC. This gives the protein CSVESGTALNIQYF.

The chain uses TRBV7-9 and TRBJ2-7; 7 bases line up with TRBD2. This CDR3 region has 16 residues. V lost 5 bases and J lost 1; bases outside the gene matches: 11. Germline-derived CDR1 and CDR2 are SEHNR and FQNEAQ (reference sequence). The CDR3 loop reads CASSLIEGGRSYEQYF. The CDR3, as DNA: TGTGCCAGCAGCCTTATAGAGGGAGGGCGGTCCTACGAGCAGTACTTC.

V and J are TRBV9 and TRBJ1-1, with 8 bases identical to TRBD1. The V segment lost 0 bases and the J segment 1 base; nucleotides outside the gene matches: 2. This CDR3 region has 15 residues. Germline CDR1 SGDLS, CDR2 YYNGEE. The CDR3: CASSVGGTGNTEAFF. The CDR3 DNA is TGTGCCAGCAGCGTAGGGGGGACAGGGAACACTGAAGCTTTCTTT.

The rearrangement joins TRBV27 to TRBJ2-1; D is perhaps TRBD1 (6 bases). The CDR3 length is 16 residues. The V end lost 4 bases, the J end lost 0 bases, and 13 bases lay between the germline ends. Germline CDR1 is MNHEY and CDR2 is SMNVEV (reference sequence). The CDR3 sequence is CASSSLSRGSYNEQFF. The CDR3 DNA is TGTGCCAGCAGTTCCCTGAGCAGGGGCTCCTACAATGAGCAGTTCTTC.

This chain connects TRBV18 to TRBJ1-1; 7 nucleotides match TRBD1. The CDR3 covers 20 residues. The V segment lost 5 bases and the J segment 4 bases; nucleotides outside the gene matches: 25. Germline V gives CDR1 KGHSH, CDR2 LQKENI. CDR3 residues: CASSSTVLSLIGGESTEAFF. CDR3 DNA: TGTGCCAGCTCATCCACCGTCCTGAGCTTAATAGGGGGCGAGAGCACTGAAGCTTTCTTT.